This T cell receptor beta chain was identified during a study of cytomegalovirus exposure and HLA in healthy donors. General study findings and limits: In an earlier analysis, most TCR beta V segments were productive about 87% or about 30% of the time.

A multiplex PCR was run with 60 Vbeta primers and 13 Jbeta primers. Some clones are missing from TCRdb's copy, which holds only in-frame ones; the method was immunoSEQ multiplex PCR. The table lists fewer than 95,000 clones, about 70% of them singletons. This clone was detected only once. The antigen is undetermined. CDR1 is ENHRY and CDR2 is SYGVKD in the germline V gene. The CDR3 has 15 amino acids. The V and J ends lost 10 bases and 2 bases, in that order; junction bases with no gene match: 12. Although they were nominally healthy when sampled, donors likely had unrecorded immune exposures. This sequence originates from a man in his forties in good health and CMV-seronegative. This chain joins TRBV10-3 and TRBJ2-7; 9 nucleotides align to TRBD2. The sequencing sample was made of PBMCs. The CDR3 nucleotides read TGTGCCACCCAGAGGAGCGGGGGGACCACCTACGAGCAGTACTTC. Translating it yields CATQRSGGTTYEQYF.